The entry below describes one T cell receptor beta chain. V was clipped by 5 bases and J by 0 bases, with 20 bases between them. The CDR3 loop spans 18 amino acids. CDR1 is MNHEY and CDR2 is SVGEGT in the germline V gene. With random hexamers, reverse transcription was performed on roughly 0.45 to 1 ug of RNA. TCRdb fed the immunoSEQ multiplex PCR reads into MiXCR, producing one record per CDR3 protein. Of around 130,000 distinct CDR3 sequences in the sample, around 94% are singletons; the top ten hold around 0.12%. This specimen comes from a study of CD8 T cells in Susac syndrome. The chain carries TRBV6-2 or TRBV6-3 and TRBJ2-1; D gene uncertain. Sequences were obtained from CD4+ T cells from PBMCs. The TCR comes from a human donor with multiple sclerosis. The CDR3 region has the DNA TGTGCCAGCAGTAGGTATCGAGAGACACTGAGCTCCTACAATGAGCAGTTCTTC. As protein: CASSRYRETLSSYNEQFF.